These 9 T cell receptor beta chains share one sample of origin, sequenced in a study of CD8+ T cells in alopecia areata. Treatment here: oral pan-JAK inhibitor, 5-10 mg twice daily. Sequencing relied on a cDNA template that was reverse transcribed from extracted RNA. The table came from immunoSEQ multiplex PCR; TCRdb's copy has only in-frame clones and leaves some out. The sample includes approximately 180,000 clones, roughly 60% of them seen just once. This sample comprised CD4+ T cells sorted from blood, obtained at week 24, from a patient treated with tofacitinib. Every receptor here comes from a human donor with alopecia areata.

This chain uses TRBV5-6 with TRBJ2-3; 8 nucleotides line up with TRBD2. Germline V gene sequence: CDR1 SGHDT, CDR2 YYEEEE. The CDR3 consists of 15 residues. The junction had 7 bases not matched to a gene; V was cut back by 2 bases and J by 5 bases. Here the CDR3 reads CASSFISGVGDTQYF. The CDR3 region has the DNA TGTGCCAGCAGCTTCATTAGCGGGGTTGGAGATACGCAGTATTTT.

V gene TRBV6-4 combines with J gene TRBJ2-7, with D possibly TRBD2 on 6 matching bases. Germline V CDR1 and CDR2: MRHNA, SNTAGT. V lost 7 bases, J lost 2 bases, and 15 bases lay in between. The CDR3 covers 14 residues. The CDR3 region has the DNA TGTGCCAGCATACCCGGAGGGAAAACCTACGAGCAGTACTTC. Translating gives CASIPGGKTYEQYF.

The rearrangement uses TRBV27 and TRBJ2-3, with D unresolved. Germline CDR1 MNHEY, CDR2 SMNVEV (reference sequence). With 5 bases removed from V and 1 base from J, the gap between germline ends came to 10 bases. This CDR3 is 14 amino acids long. The CDR3 region has the DNA TGTGCCAGCAGTGTTATTAGGGGCACAGATACGCAGTATTTT. Translating gives CASSVIRGTDTQYF.

This sequence joins TRBV5-6 and TRBJ2-2, with D unclear. In germline, CDR1 is SGHDT, CDR2 YYEEEE. This CDR3 has 16 residues. V was pared by 0 bases and J by 4 bases, with 13 bases between. Here the CDR3 DNA reads TGTGCCAGCAGCTTGGGCCCGACCCCGAGCACCGGGGAGCTGTTTTTT. Translated: CASSLGPTPSTGELFF.

In this sample, this clone turned up once. The DNA of the CDR3 is TGTGCCAGCAGGAGGGACAGGAATCAGCCCCAGCATTTT. It translates to CASRRDRNQPQHF. The chain joins TRBV7-2 to TRBJ1-5, with 8 bases lining up with TRBD1. Germline assignment: CDR1 SGHTA and CDR2 FQGNSA. V trimming: 6 bases; J trimming: 4 bases; junction bases outside the gene matches: 2. The CDR3 runs 13 residues.

The genes are TRBV11-2 and TRBJ2-7; D is possibly TRBD1 (5 bases). With 5 bases removed from V and 4 bases from J, the gap between germline ends came to 15 bases. Germline CDR1 is SGHAT and CDR2 is FQNNGV. The CDR3 loop spans 14 amino acids. The CDR3 sequence: CASSPIAGIYEQYF. In DNA, the CDR3 is TGTGCCAGCAGCCCCATCGCAGGGATTTACGAGCAGTACTTC.

As DNA, the CDR3 is TGTGCCTGGAGTGAAGGGGATAATGAAAAACTGTTTTTT. Amino acids: CAWSEGDNEKLFF. The chain has TRBV30 and TRBJ1-4; tentative D call: TRBD1 (5 bases). This CDR3 is 13 amino acids long. Germline V gives CDR1 GTSNPN, CDR2 SVGIG (reference sequence). The V end lost 1 base, the J end lost 4 bases, and 7 bases lay between the germline ends. The whole variable domain, remainder taken from reference TRBV30 and TRBJ1-4, is SQTIHQWPATLVQPVGSPLSLECTVEGTSNPNLYWYRQAAGRGLQLLFYSVGIGQISSEVPQNLSASRPQDRQFILSSKKLLLSDSGFYLCAWSEGDNEKLFFGSGTQLSVL.

There are a few counts of this clone. The sample has other DNA sequences that encode this CDR3 too. The rearrangement links TRBV29-1 to TRBJ1-5; D uncertain. CDR3 length: 12 residues. Germline CDR1 SQVTM, CDR2 ANQGSEA. Between the trimmed V and J ends, which lost 4 bases and 0 bases, there was a span of 4 bases. The CDR3 protein is CSVGGSNQPQHF. DNA of the CDR3: TGCAGCGTTGGGGGTAGCAATCAGCCCCAGCATTTT.

V gene TRBV10-3 combines with J gene TRBJ1-3; 11 nucleotides agree with TRBD1. This CDR3 has 15 residues. Unmatched junction bases numbered 4, after V lost 4 bases and J lost 5 bases. Germline values: CDR1 ENHRY, CDR2 SYGVKD. In nucleotides, the CDR3 is TGTGCCATCAGTGCCGGGACAGGGGGGAGAAACACCATATATTTT. This sequence encodes CAISAGTGGRNTIYF.